The 8 T cell receptor beta chains reported below all come from one sample, sequenced in a study of blood T cell repertoires in COVID-19. Libraries were prepared by immunoSEQ multiplex PCR; TCRdb keeps only in-frame clonotypes and omits some of them. The data hold 99,000 or so clones, with around four fifths observed a single time. The specimen sequenced was peripheral blood. Every receptor here comes from an older woman with acute or convalescent COVID-19.

The chain joins TRBV28 to TRBJ1-6; 7 positions match TRBD1. V was pared by 4 bases and J by 7 bases, with 7 bases of the junction left unmatched. This CDR3 is built from 15 residues. From germline, CDR1 is MDHEN and CDR2 SYDVKM. CDR3 coding DNA: TGTGCCAGCAGTTCCCCGACAGGGCAAAATTCACCCCTCCACTTT. Its translation is CASSSPTGQNSPLHF.

This clone has just a few counts. The J gene is TRBJ1-1, the V gene TRBV6-5; D is unclear. The length of the CDR3 is 14 residues. From germline, CDR1 is MNHEY and CDR2 SVGAGI. The V end lost 3 bases, the J end lost 0 bases, and 8 bases lay between the germline ends. CDR3 protein: CASSYSQLNTEAFF. The DNA for the CDR3 is TGTGCCAGCAGTTATTCCCAGTTGAACACTGAAGCTTTCTTT.

V is TRBV27 and J is TRBJ2-5; no clear D gene. The CDR3 length is 12 residues. Germline loops: CDR1 MNHEY, CDR2 SMNVEV (reference sequence). V was trimmed by 5 bases and J by 7 bases, leaving 11 bases between them. The CDR3 sequence: CASSLNSGTQYF. The CDR3 nucleotides are TGTGCCAGCAGTCTCAATTCAGGGACCCAGTACTTC.

The V call is TRBV5-5, the J call TRBJ2-6, with 7 bases aligning to TRBD1. Per the germline V gene, CDR1 is SGHKS and CDR2 is YYEKEE (reference sequence). This CDR3 comprises 17 residues. V was clipped by 3 bases and J by 0 bases; unmatched bases: 6. The CDR3 here is CASSYGTVISGANVLTF. The CDR3 DNA reads TGTGCCAGCAGCTACGGGACAGTGATCTCTGGGGCCAACGTCCTGACTTTC.

The chain couples TRBV2 to TRBJ1-5; D is possibly TRBD1 (6 bases). The CDR3 length is 15 residues. Germline lookup yields CDR1 SNHLY and CDR2 FYNNEI. Deletions cut 4 bases from V and 6 bases from J, with 16 bases between. CDR3 in DNA: TGTGCCAGCAGTGGTGATGGGGGAGGGGGTCAGCCCCAGCATTTT. It specifies CASSGDGGGGQPQHF.

The chain uses TRBV10-3 and TRBJ1-5; D uncertain. The V end lost 2 bases, the J end lost 0 bases, and 8 bases lay between the germline ends. The CDR3 runs to 15 residues. Looked up from germline, CDR1 is ENHRY and CDR2 is SYGVKD. CDR3 sequence reads: CAISEGQISNQPQHF. In DNA, the CDR3 is TGTGCCATCAGTGAGGGGCAGATTAGCAATCAGCCCCAGCATTTT.

This clone occurred a few times. V and J are TRBV7-9 and TRBJ1-4; possibly TRBD1 for D (5 bases). CDR3 length equals 13 residues. Looked up from germline, CDR1 is SEHNR and CDR2 is FQNEAQ (reference sequence). Trimming removed 5 bases from V and 7 bases from J, with 11 bases in between. CDR3 protein: CASSRAGGEKLFF. The CDR3 DNA follows: TGTGCCAGCAGCCGGGCCGGGGGTGAAAAACTGTTTTTT.

J is TRBJ2-7 and V is TRBV28; D may be TRBD1 (5 bases). The CDR3 is 15 amino acids. Per germline, CDR1 MDHEN and CDR2 SYDVKM. Trimming took off 6 bases at V and 2 bases at J, with 17 bases between the two ends. The CDR3 DNA reads as TGTGCCAGCAGGCGATCAGGGTTCTTGGCCTACGAGCAGTACTTC. Its protein is CASRRSGFLAYEQYF.